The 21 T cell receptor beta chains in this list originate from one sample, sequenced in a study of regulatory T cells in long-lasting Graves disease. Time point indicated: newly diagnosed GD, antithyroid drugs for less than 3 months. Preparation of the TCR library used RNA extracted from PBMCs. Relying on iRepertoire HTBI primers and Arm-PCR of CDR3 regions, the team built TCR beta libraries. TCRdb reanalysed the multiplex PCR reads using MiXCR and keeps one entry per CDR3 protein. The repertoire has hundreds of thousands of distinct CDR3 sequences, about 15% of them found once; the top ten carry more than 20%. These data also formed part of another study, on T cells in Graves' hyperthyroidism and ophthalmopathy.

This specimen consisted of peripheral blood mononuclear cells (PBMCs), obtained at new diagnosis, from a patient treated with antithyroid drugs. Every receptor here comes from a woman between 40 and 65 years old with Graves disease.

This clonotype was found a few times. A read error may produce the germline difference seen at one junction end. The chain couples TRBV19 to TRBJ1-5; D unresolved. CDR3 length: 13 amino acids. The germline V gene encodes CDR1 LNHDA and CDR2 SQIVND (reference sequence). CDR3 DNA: TGTGCCAGTAGTCTAGACGCGGGGCAGCCCCAGCATTTT. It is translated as CASSLDAGQPQHF. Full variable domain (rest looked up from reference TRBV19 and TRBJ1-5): DGGITQSPKYLFRKEGQNVTLSCEQNLNHDAMYWYRQDPGQGLRLIYYSQIVNDFQKGDIAEGYSVSREKKESFPLTVTSAQKNPTAFYLCASSLDAGQPQHFGDGTRLSIL.

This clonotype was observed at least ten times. CDR3 sequence (DNA): TGTGCCTGCCGGAGAGGGAACACTGAAGCTTTCTTT. Its translation: CACRRGNTEAFF. The rearrangement joins TRBV30 to TRBJ1-1, with D unclear. The CDR3 runs 12 residues. V lost 6 bases to trimming and J lost 1 base, with 9 bases between them. Germline CDR1 is GTSNPN and CDR2 is SVGIG (reference sequence).

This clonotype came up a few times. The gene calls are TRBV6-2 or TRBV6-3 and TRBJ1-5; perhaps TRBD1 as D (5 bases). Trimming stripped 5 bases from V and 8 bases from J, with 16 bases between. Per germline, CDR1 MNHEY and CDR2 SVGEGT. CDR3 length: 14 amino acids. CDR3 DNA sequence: TGTGCCAGCAGTGACGGGGACTTCAGGGAGCCCCAGCATTTT. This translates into CASSDGDFREPQHF.

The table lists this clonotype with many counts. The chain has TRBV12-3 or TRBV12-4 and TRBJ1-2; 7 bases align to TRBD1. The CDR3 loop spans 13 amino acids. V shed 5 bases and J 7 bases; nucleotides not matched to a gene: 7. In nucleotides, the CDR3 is TGTGCCAGCAGTCGTGACAGGGTCCGTGGCTACACCTTC. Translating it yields CASSRDRVRGYTF.

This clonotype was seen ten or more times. As DNA, the CDR3 is TGCAGCGTTGAAAGGGGAGGCAATGAGCAGTTCTTC. Protein product: CSVERGGNEQFF. The rearrangement joins TRBV29-1 to TRBJ2-1, with D perhaps matching TRBD2 (6 bases). The V end was cut by 2 bases, the J end by 6 bases, with 8 bases between. Germline CDR1 SQVTM, CDR2 ANQGSEA. The CDR3 sequence is 12 residues long.

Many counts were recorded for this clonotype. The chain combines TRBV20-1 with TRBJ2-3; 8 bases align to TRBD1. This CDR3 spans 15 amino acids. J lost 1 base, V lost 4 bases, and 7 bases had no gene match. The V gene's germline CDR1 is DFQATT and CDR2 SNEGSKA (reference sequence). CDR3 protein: CSAIIPGQGTDTQYF. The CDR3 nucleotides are TGCAGTGCTATTATACCGGGACAGGGCACAGATACGCAGTATTTT.

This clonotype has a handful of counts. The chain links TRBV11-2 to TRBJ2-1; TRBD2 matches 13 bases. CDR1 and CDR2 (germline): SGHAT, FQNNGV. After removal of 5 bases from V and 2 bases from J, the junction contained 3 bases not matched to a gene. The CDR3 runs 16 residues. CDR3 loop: CASSRGLAGPYNEQFF. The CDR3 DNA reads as TGTGCCAGCAGCCGGGGACTAGCGGGACCCTACAATGAGCAGTTCTTC. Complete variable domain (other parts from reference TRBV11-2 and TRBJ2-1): EAGVAQSPRYKIIEKRQSVAFWCNPISGHATLYWYQQILGQGPKLLIQFQNNGVVDDSQLPKDRFSAERLKGVDSTLKIQPAKLEDSAVYLCASSRGLAGPYNEQFFGPGTRLTVL.

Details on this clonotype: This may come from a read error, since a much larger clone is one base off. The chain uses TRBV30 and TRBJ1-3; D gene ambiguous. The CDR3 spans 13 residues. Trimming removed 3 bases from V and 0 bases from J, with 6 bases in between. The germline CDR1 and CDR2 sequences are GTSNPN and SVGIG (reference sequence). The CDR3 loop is CAWSPCSGNTIYF. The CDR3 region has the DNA TGTGCCTGGAGCCCCTGCTCTGGAAACACCATATATTTT.

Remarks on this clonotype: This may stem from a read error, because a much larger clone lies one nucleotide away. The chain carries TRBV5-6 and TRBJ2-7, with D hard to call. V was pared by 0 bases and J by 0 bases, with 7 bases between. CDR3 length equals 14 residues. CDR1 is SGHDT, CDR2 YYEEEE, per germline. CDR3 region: CASSLGGTSYEQYF. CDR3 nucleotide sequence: TGTGCCAGCAGCTTGGGGGGAACCTCCTACGAGCAGTACTTC.

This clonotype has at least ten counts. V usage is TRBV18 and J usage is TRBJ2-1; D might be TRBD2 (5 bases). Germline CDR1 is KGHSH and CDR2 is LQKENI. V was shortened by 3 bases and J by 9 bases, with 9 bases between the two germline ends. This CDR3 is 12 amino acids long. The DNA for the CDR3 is TGTGCCAGCTCACCCCCCAGCGGTGAGCAGTTCTTC. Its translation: CASSPPSGEQFF.

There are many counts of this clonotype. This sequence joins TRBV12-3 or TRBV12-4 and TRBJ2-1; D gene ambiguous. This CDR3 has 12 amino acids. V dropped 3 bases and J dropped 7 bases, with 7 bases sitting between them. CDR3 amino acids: CASSFVVNEQFF. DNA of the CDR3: TGTGCCAGCAGTTTCGTGGTGAATGAGCAGTTCTTC.

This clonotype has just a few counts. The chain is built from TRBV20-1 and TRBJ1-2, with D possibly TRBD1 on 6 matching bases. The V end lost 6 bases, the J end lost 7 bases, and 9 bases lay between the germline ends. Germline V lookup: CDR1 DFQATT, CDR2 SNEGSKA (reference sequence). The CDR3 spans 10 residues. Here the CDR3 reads CSANRAGYTF. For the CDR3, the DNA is TGCAGTGCAAACAGGGCTGGCTACACCTTC.

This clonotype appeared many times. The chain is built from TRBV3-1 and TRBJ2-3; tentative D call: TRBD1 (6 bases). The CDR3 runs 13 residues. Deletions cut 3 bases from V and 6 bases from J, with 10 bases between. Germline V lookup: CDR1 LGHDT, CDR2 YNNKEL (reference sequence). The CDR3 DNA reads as TGTGCCAGCAGCCAGGCAGGGGTCGATACGCAGTATTTT. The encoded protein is CASSQAGVDTQYF.

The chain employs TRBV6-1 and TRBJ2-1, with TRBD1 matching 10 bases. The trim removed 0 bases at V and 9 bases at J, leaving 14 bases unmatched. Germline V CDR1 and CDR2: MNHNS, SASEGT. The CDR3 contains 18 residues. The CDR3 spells CASSEAGGGTGANSEQFF. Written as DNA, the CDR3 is TGTGCCAGCAGTGAAGCGGGGGGTGGGACAGGGGCAAACAGTGAGCAGTTCTTC.

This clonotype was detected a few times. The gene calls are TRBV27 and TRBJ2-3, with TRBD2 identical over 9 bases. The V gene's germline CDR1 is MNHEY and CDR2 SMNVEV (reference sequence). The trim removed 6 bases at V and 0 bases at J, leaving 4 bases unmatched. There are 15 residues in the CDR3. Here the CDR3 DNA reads TGTGCCAGCAGGCGGACTAGCGCTAGCACAGATACGCAGTATTTT. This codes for CASRRTSASTDTQYF.

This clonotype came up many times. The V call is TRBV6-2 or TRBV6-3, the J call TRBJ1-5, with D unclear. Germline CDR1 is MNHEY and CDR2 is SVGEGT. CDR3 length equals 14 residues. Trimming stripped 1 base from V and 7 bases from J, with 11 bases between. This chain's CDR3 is CASSYLLGYQPQHF. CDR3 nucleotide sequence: TGTGCCAGCAGTTACTTGCTGGGGTACCAGCCCCAGCATTTT.

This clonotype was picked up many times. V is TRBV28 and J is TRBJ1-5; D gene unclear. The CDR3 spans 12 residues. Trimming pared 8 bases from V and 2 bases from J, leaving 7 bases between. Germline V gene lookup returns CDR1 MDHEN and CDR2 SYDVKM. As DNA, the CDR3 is TGTGCCAGCGCGAGGGGCAATCAGCCCCAGCATTTT. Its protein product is CASARGNQPQHF. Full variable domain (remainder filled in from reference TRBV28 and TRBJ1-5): DVKVTQSSRYLVKRTGEKVFLECVQDMDHENMFWYRQDPGLGLRLIYFSYDVKMKEKGDIPEGYSVSREKKERFSLILESASTNQTSMYLCASARGNQPQHFGDGTRLSIL.

The CDR3 here is CSARPGDTEAFF. DNA for the CDR3: TGCAGTGCCCGACCAGGGGACACTGAAGCTTTCTTT. V is TRBV20-1 and J is TRBJ1-1; TRBD1 is a possible D gene (6 bases). Germline V gene lookup returns CDR1 DFQATT and CDR2 SNEGSKA (reference sequence). Trimming cost V 6 bases and J 3 bases, with 11 bases left between them. The CDR3 has 12 residues.

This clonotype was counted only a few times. The CDR3 sequence is CASSPGTGVGTEAFF. CDR3 coding DNA: TGTGCCAGCTCACCTGGGACAGGGGTGGGCACTGAAGCTTTCTTT. The chain couples TRBV18 to TRBJ1-1; 10 nucleotides align to TRBD1. CDR1 and CDR2 (germline): KGHSH, LQKENI. V dropped 3 bases and J dropped 4; count of bases not matched to a gene: 5. This CDR3 spans 15 amino acids.

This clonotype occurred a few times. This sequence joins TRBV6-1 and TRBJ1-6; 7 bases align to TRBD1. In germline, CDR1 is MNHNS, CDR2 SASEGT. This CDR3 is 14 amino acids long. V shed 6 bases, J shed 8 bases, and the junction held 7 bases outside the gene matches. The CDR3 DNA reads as TGTGCCAGCAGCCTACAGGGGTTGGATTCACCCCTCCACTTT. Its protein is CASSLQGLDSPLHF.

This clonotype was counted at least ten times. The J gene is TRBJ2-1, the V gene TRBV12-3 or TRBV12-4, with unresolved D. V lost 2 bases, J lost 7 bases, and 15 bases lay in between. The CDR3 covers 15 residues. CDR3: CASSLQVLVSNEQFF. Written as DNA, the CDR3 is TGTGCCAGCAGTTTACAGGTTTTGGTTTCGAATGAGCAGTTCTTC.